Each of the 17 T cell receptor beta chains below was sequenced from the same sample in a study of patients and donors after allogeneic stem cell transplantation. MiXCR, run by TCRdb on the RT-PCR reads, gives a single entry per CDR3 protein. The repertoire includes 900,000 to 1,000,000 distinct CDR3 sequences, around 17% of them detected once, and roughly 6% sits in the top ten. The sequencing sample was made of blood, either unsorted or a sorted T cell fraction (not recorded which). These receptors all stem from a human donor who was either an allogeneic HSCT recipient or a stem cell or donor lymphocyte infusion donor (not recorded which). It is not recorded whose cells these are; they may come from a transplant donor.

This chain uses TRBV6-1 with TRBJ2-7; 7 bases line up with TRBD1. Germline trimming cut 6 bases from V and 5 bases from J; bases unmatched to any gene: 16. This CDR3 is 16 amino acids long. CDR1 and CDR2 (germline): MNHNS, SASEGT. The chain's CDR3 is CASSLARDSFKHEQYF. In DNA form, the CDR3 reads TGTGCCAGCAGCTTGGCCCGGGACAGCTTTAAGCACGAGCAGTACTTC.

The J gene is TRBJ2-7, the V gene TRBV20-1; 9 positions agree with TRBD2. This CDR3 region has 16 residues. With 0 bases clipped from V and 1 base from J, the junction kept 7 bases outside the gene matches. Germline lookup yields CDR1 DFQATT and CDR2 SNEGSKA (reference sequence). CDR3 bases: TGCAGTGCTAGAGATCGGAGTAGCGGGAGTTCCTACGAGCAGTACTTC. It translates to CSARDRSSGSSYEQYF.

This clonotype was seen a few times. The rearrangement joins TRBV24-1 to TRBJ2-4; 13 nucleotides line up with TRBD2. The CDR3 is made up of 20 amino acids. Germline CDR1 and CDR2: KGHDR and SFDVKD. The junction had 13 bases not matched to a gene; V was cut back by 5 bases and J by 1 base. CDR3 residues: CATSVVVLAGGPAAKNIQYF. Written as DNA, the CDR3 is TGTGCCACCAGTGTCGTGGTACTAGCGGGGGGGCCTGCGGCCAAAAACATTCAGTACTTC.

For the CDR3, the DNA is TGTGCCAGCAGCTTACTGGCGGGTAAGAACACTGAAGCTTTCTTT. This encodes CASSLLAGKNTEAFF. This chain connects TRBV5-6 to TRBJ1-1; D gene unclear. In germline, CDR1 is SGHDT, CDR2 YYEEEE. This CDR3 has 15 amino acids. Trimming shortened V by 2 bases and J by 1 base, and 12 bases separated the two germline ends. The whole variable domain, filled in from reference TRBV5-6 and TRBJ1-1, reads DAGVTQSPTHLIKTRGQQVTLRCSPKSGHDTVSWYQQALGQGPQFIFQYYEEEERQRGNFPDRFSGHQFPNYSSELNVNALLLGDSALYLCASSLLAGKNTEAFFGQGTRLTVV.

This clonotype was seen a few times. The chain has TRBV6-1 and TRBJ2-7; 10 bases map to TRBD2. Germline assignment: CDR1 MNHNS and CDR2 SASEGT. This CDR3 has 16 residues. J lost 0 bases, V lost 3 bases, and 5 bases had no gene match. CDR3 sequence reads: CASSELGTSVSYEQYF. The DNA of the CDR3 is TGTGCCAGCAGTGAGCTAGGGACTAGCGTCTCCTACGAGCAGTACTTC.

This clonotype was counted many times. This CDR3 reads CASSHRRNGYTF. Here the CDR3 DNA reads TGTGCCAGCAGCCACCGTAGGAATGGCTACACCTTC. The chain recombines TRBV12-3 or TRBV12-4 with TRBJ1-2; no clear D. The CDR3 extends over 12 amino acids. Trimming took 6 bases from V and 6 from J, leaving 11 bases between them.

The count of this clonotype is one. The chain is built from TRBV18 and TRBJ1-1; no firm D call. There are 16 residues in the CDR3. CDR1 and CDR2 from the germline V gene are KGHSH and LQKENI. Between the trimmed V and J ends, which lost 3 bases and 1 base, there was a span of 15 bases. The CDR3 nucleotides are TGTGCCAGCTCACCGGGCGGTGAGGTTAAGAACACTGAAGCTTTCTTT. It translates to CASSPGGEVKNTEAFF.

A few counts support this clonotype. The chain couples TRBV27 to TRBJ2-3; a weak D match, TRBD2 (5 bases). V gave up 2 bases and J gave up 3 bases, with 12 bases separating them. Germline-derived CDR1 and CDR2 are MNHEY and SMNVEV (reference sequence). CDR3 length: 15 residues. CDR3 in amino acids: CASSLGSGRTDTQYF. Written as DNA, the CDR3 is TGTGCCAGCAGTTTAGGGTCGGGGAGAACAGATACGCAGTATTTT.

CDR3 DNA sequence: TGTGCCAGCAGCCCGGGACAGAGGTGGACTGAAGCTTTCTTT. Encoded protein: CASSPGQRWTEAFF. The chain combines TRBV6-2 or TRBV6-3 with TRBJ1-1; 7 nucleotides match TRBD1. Per the germline V gene, CDR1 is MNHEY and CDR2 is SVGEGT. This CDR3 contains 14 residues. After removal of 6 bases from V and 5 bases from J, the junction contained 9 bases not matched to a gene.

This clonotype was found many times. The chain joins TRBV5-1 to TRBJ1-1; the match to TRBD1 covers 8 bases. The CDR3 runs to 14 residues. J gave up 5 bases and V 4 bases, and 7 bases lay outside the gene matches. Germline CDR1 and CDR2: SGHRS and YFSETQ. Here the CDR3 reads CASSGGQGGTEAFF. The DNA of the CDR3 is TGCGCCAGCAGCGGCGGACAGGGCGGGACTGAAGCTTTCTTT.

The chain uses TRBV4-1 and TRBJ2-5; 7 bases match TRBD2. This CDR3 is 14 amino acids long. The germline V gene encodes CDR1 MGHRA and CDR2 YSYEKL. J gave up 4 bases and V 4 bases, and 6 bases lay outside the gene matches. In DNA form, the CDR3 reads TGCGCCAGCAGCCGTTCACTAGCGCCAGAGACCCAGTACTTC. This encodes CASSRSLAPETQYF.

This clonotype was picked up a small number of times. CDR3 coding DNA: TGTGCCACCGAATCAGACAGCACAGATACGCAGTATTTT. It specifies CATESDSTDTQYF. The rearrangement links TRBV10-3 to TRBJ2-3; D is uncertain. CDR1 and CDR2 from the germline V gene are ENHRY and SYGVKD. V lost 10 bases to trimming and J lost 0 bases, with 11 bases between them. The CDR3 runs 13 residues.

In this sample, this clonotype turned up a few times. The chain combines TRBV5-1 with TRBJ2-3; TRBD1 is a possible D gene (6 bases). The germline V gene has CDR1 SGHRS and CDR2 YFSETQ. The V and J ends lost 1 base and 0 bases respectively, with 9 bases between them. The CDR3 sequence is 15 residues long. The CDR3 DNA is TGCGCCAGCAGCTTGCAGGGGCCAAGCACAGATACGCAGTATTTT. Its translation is CASSLQGPSTDTQYF.

This clonotype occurred a few times. V gene TRBV7-2 combines with J gene TRBJ2-7; 9 nucleotides agree with TRBD1. CDR3 length: 16 residues. V dropped 4 bases and J dropped 6; count of bases not matched to a gene: 13. Germline-derived CDR1 and CDR2 are SGHTA and FQGNSA. The CDR3 nucleotides are TGTGCCAGCAGCTACGGGGGGACAGGGTTGGTCTCCGAGCAGTACTTC. Translated: CASSYGGTGLVSEQYF.

There are a few counts of this clonotype. The chain carries TRBV2 and TRBJ2-7; D uncertain. The CDR3 spans 13 residues. V shed 4 bases and J shed 2 bases, with 9 bases lying between them. Germline V gene data show CDR1 as SNHLY and CDR2 as FYNNEI. The CDR3 DNA follows: TGTGCCAGCAGTGTCGACATTGCCTACGAGCAGTACTTC. Protein product: CASSVDIAYEQYF.

In this sample, this clonotype turned up many times. This chain links TRBV7-9 with TRBJ2-2; unclear D gene. V gave up 8 bases and J gave up 7 bases, with 2 bases separating them. This CDR3 spans 9 amino acids. Germline V CDR1 and CDR2: SEHNR, FQNEAQ (reference sequence). This CDR3 is CASGGELFF. The DNA for the CDR3 is TGTGCCAGCGGCGGGGAGCTGTTTTTT. Drawing the rest from reference TRBV7-9 and TRBJ2-2, the complete variable domain is DTGVSQNPRHKITKRGQNVTFRCDPISEHNRLYWYRQTLGQGPEFLTYFQNEAQLEKSRLLSDRFSAERPKGSFSTLEIQRTEQGDSAMYLCASGGELFFGEGSRLTVL.

Many counts were recorded for this clonotype. The chain uses TRBV12-3 or TRBV12-4 and TRBJ2-3; possibly TRBD1 for D (5 bases). Trimming removed 6 bases from V and 2 bases from J, with 12 bases in between. This CDR3 region has 14 residues. The DNA for the CDR3 is TGTGCCAGCAGGGACACGGGCCTCACAGATACGCAGTATTTT. It translates to CASRDTGLTDTQYF.